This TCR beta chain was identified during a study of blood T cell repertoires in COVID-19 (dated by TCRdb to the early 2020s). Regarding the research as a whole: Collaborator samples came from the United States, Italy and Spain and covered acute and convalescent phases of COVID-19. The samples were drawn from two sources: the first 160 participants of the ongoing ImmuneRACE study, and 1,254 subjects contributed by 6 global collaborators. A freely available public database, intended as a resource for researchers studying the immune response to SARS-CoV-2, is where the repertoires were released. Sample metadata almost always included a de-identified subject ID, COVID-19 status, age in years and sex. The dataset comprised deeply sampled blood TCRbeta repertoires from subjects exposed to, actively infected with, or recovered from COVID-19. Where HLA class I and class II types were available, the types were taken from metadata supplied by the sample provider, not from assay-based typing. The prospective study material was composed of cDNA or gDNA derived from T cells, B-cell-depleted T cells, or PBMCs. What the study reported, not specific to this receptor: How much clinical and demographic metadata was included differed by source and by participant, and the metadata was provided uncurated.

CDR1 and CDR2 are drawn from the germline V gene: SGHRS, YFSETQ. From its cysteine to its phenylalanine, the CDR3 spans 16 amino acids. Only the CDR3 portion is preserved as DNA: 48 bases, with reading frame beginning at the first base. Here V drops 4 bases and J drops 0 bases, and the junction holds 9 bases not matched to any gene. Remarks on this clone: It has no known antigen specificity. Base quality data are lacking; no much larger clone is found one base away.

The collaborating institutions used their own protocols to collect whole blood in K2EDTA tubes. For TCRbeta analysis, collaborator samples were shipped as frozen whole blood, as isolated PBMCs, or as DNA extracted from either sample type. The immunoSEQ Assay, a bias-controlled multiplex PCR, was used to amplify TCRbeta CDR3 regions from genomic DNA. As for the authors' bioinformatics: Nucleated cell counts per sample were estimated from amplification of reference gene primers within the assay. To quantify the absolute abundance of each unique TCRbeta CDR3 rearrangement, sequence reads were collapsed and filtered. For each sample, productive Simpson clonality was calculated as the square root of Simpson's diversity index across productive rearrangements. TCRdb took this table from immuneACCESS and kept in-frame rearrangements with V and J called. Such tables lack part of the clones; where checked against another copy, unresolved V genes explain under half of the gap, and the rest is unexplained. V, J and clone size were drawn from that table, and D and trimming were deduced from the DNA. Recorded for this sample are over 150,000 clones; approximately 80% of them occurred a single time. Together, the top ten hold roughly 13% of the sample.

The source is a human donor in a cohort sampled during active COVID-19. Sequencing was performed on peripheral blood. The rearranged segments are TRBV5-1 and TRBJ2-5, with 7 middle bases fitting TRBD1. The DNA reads TGCGCCAGCAGCGCCCACAGGGGCCCGTACCAAGAGACCCAGTACTTC. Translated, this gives CASSAHRGPYQETQYF. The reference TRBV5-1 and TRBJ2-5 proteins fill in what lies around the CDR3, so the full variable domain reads KAGVTQTPRYLIKTRGQQVTLSCSPISGHRSVSWYQQTPGQGLQFLFEYFSETQRNKGNFPGRFSGRQFSNSRSEMNVSTLELGDSALYLCASSAHRGPYQETQYFGPGTRLLVL.